This T cell receptor (beta chain) derives from a study of response to subunit inactivated influenza vaccine listed by TCRdb under 2018. The study in broad terms: Deep quantitative profiling of the T cell receptor repertoire was used in the study to follow responses to a trivalent subunit inactivated influenza vaccine. Study-wide conclusions, independent of this receptor: The authors suggested that each seasonal influenza vaccination may recruit only a limited number of new T cells.

The method was RT-PCR. Sequencing used an Illumina HiSeq 2500. TCRdb itself trimmed the public reads at Q25 with fastp, ran MiXCR and retained productive beta chains. Each record represents a unique CDR3 protein, reported with the most common genes and DNA among its rows. In this sample the table shows roughly 780,000 distinct CDR3 sequences, roughly 18% of which occur a single time. The ten largest account for roughly a tenth of the sample. Relative to germline, V is 4 bases shorter and J is 3 bases shorter, with 14 bases between their ends. The CDR3 sequence holds 14 residues, the cysteine and phenylalanine included. The kept DNA is CDR3 alone, 42 bases in frame from the first base. CDR1 and CDR2, per the germline V gene, are SGHRS and YFSETQ. As concerns this clonotype: Its antigen is still unknown. Qualities for individual bases were not recorded, and no much larger clone is one base off.

The starting material was PBMCs from blood, obtained around 5 days after vaccination. The sequence links TRBV5-1 to TRBJ2-7; tentative D gene TRBD1, with 5 bases matching. The TCR sequence derives from a man in his fifties who received an inactivated influenza vaccine. Donor details come from another sample of the same person, matched by shared clones. The CDR3 protein is CASSQDSRNYEQYF. The nucleotides are TGCGCCAGCAGCCAAGACAGCCGGAACTACGAGCAGTACTTC. The CDR3, completed at both ends by the reference TRBV5-1 and TRBJ2-7 genes, gives the full variable domain KAGVTQTPRYLIKTRGQQVTLSCSPISGHRSVSWYQQTPGQGLQFLFEYFSETQRNKGNFPGRFSGRQFSNSRSEMNVSTLELGDSALYLCASSQDSRNYEQYFGPGTRLTVT.